The rows below give T cell receptor beta chains drawn from one sample of a study of T-cell reconstitution after alpha-beta-depleted transplantation in children. TCRdb reanalysed the PCR reads using MiXCR and keeps one entry per CDR3 protein. The sample has about 400,000 distinct CDR3 sequences; 15% to 20% are singletons. Sequenced here: PBMCs, mostly from graft donor cells, sampled 360 days after TCRalphabeta/CD19-depleted stem cell transplant. Receptors were obtained from a boy under three years old who had a stem cell transplant for Wiskott-Aldrich syndrome, so the T cells may come from the graft donor. CDR3s include the opening cysteine and the closing phenylalanine or tryptophan. A D gene is named only where the DNA matches it firmly. Rows give clone size only sometimes, using once, few, many, or a class for an expanded clone.

TGCAGCGCTGGCCGTACAGGTAATGAGCAGTTCTTC	CSAGRTGNEQFF	few	TRBV29-1	NA	TRBJ2-1
TGTGCCAGCAGTTACCGACGGACGCGGCCGCATCCGAACACCGGGGAGCTGTTTTTT	CASSYRRTRPHPNTGELFF	once	TRBV12-3/TRBV12-4	NA	TRBJ2-2
TGTGCCAGCCTATCTAGGACTAGCGGGAGGGTTGAGCAGTTCTTC	CASLSRTSGRVEQFF	NA	TRBV7-8	TRBD2	TRBJ2-1
TGCGCCAGCAGCTTCCAGGGGGCATCAAACGAGCAGTACTTC	CASSFQGASNEQYF	NA	TRBV5-1	TRBD1	TRBJ2-7
TGTGCCAGCGGTACAGGGGGGAGCTTCTACGAGCAGTACTTC	CASGTGGSFYEQYF	NA	TRBV6-1	TRBD1	TRBJ2-7
TGTGCCAGCAGCCCGTTTTGGCAGGGGAGCTCCTACGAGCAGTACTTC	CASSPFWQGSSYEQYF	NA	TRBV7-9	NA	TRBJ2-7
TGTGCCAGCAGTTCTAGCACCCCCTCCGGGGAGACCCAGTACTTC	CASSSSTPSGETQYF	many	TRBV12-3/TRBV12-4	NA	TRBJ2-5
TGTGCCAGCAGCTTATTTGTGGACACTGAAGCTTTCTTT	CASSLFVDTEAFF	many	TRBV7-9	NA	TRBJ1-1
TGTGCCAGCAGTTTAAGGGGTGGACGGGGGGGCCTGTGGAATGAGCAGTTCTTC	CASSLRGGRGGLWNEQFF	NA	TRBV27	TRBD2	TRBJ2-1
TGCGCCAGCAGCCCACCGGGACTAGCGGCTGAGCAGTACTTC	CASSPPGLAAEQYF	few	TRBV4-1	TRBD2	TRBJ2-7
TGCAGTGCTAGAGATCCGCTAGGGCAACACAGCTACAATGAGCAGTTCTTC	CSARDPLGQHSYNEQFF	NA	TRBV20-1	NA	TRBJ2-1
TGTGCCAGCAGCTTAGAGATGGCAGGGGGGACAGATACGCAGTATTTT	CASSLEMAGGTDTQYF	few	TRBV11-2	NA	TRBJ2-3
TGTGCCAGCAGCTTAGCGGGCGGGATAAAAAACATTCAGTACTTC	CASSLAGGIKNIQYF	NA	TRBV7-2	NA	TRBJ2-4
TGCGCCAGCAGCTTACCCAGGGAAGAGACCCAGTACTTC	CASSLPREETQYF	many	TRBV5-1	NA	TRBJ2-5
TGTGCCAGCAGCTTACTCCGAGGACAACAAGAGACCCAGTACTTC	CASSLLRGQQETQYF	few	TRBV7-8	NA	TRBJ2-5
TGTGCCAGCAGCCGACAAGGGGTAAATTCACCCCTCCACTTT	CASSRQGVNSPLHF	few	TRBV3-1	NA	TRBJ1-6
TGTGCCAGCAGTCGGGACAGGGGAGAGACCCAGTACTTC	CASSRDRGETQYF	many	TRBV6-5	TRBD1	TRBJ2-5
TGTGCCAGCAGCTTAGCAGGGGGGTTAGTGAGCTCCTACAATGAGCAGTTCTTC	CASSLAGGLVSSYNEQFF	NA	TRBV7-2	NA	TRBJ2-1
TGCGCCAGCAGCCAGGCTAGCGGGAGGATATCTGGGACGCAGTATTTT	CASSQASGRISGTQYF	few	TRBV4-3	TRBD2	TRBJ2-3
TGCAGTGCTAGAAGGCCACCGGGGCACAATGAGCAGTTCTTC	CSARRPPGHNEQFF	once	TRBV20-1	NA	TRBJ2-1
TGCGCCAGCAGCTTACCCGACCCAGGAGGAGAGACCCAGTACTTC	CASSLPDPGGETQYF	NA	TRBV5-1	NA	TRBJ2-5
TGTGCCAGCAGCTTAGGGGTTGGAGTTGGGACCTACGAGCAGTACTTC	CASSLGVGVGTYEQYF	NA	TRBV7-6	NA	TRBJ2-7
TGTGCCACCAGGGACAGGGGACCCCAAGAGACCCAGTACTTC	CATRDRGPQETQYF	NA	TRBV24-1	TRBD1	TRBJ2-5
TGTGCCAGCAGCCGAAACCCGCACTCTAGCTCCTACAATGAGCAGTTCTTC	CASSRNPHSSSYNEQFF	few	TRBV7-8	NA	TRBJ2-1
TGTGCCATCAGTAGGGACTTCACAGATACGCAGTATTTT	CAISRDFTDTQYF	few	TRBV10-3	NA	TRBJ2-3
TGTGCCAGCTCAGGAGCTACGGGTGGCACCTACGAGCAGTACTTC	CASSGATGGTYEQYF	NA	TRBV18	NA	TRBJ2-7
TGTGCCATTAAAGGCCAGCCGGGTGAACCAGATACGCAGTATTTT	CAIKGQPGEPDTQYF	NA	TRBV2	NA	TRBJ2-3
TGTGCCAGCAGCTTAGTACCTTCTGACAGGATCGACCAAGAGACCCAGTACTTC	CASSLVPSDRIDQETQYF	NA	TRBV11-1	NA	TRBJ2-5
TGTGCCAGCAGCACTCAGCCGGGACCTTGGACCAAAAACATTCAGTACTTC	CASSTQPGPWTKNIQYF	NA	TRBV9	NA	TRBJ2-4
TGTGCCAGCAGTTATGCGAAGACTAGAGCCTCCTACGAGCAGTACTTC	CASSYAKTRASYEQYF	few	TRBV6-9	NA	TRBJ2-7
TGTGCCACCAGCAGAGTTGAGACAGGGGCTGCGGATACGCAGTATTTT	CATSRVETGAADTQYF	NA	TRBV15	TRBD1	TRBJ2-3
TGTGCCAGCAGTGAACGCAGGGTAGCAGATACGCAGTATTTT	CASSERRVADTQYF	NA	TRBV2	NA	TRBJ2-3
TGCGCCAGCAGCCGCCGGGAAGGCGGTAGGGTCTTC	CASSRREGGRVF	few	TRBV5-1	NA	TRBJ2-1
TGTGCCAGTAGTATAGTAACCCCCTCAGGCTACCAAGAGACCCAGTACTTC	CASSIVTPSGYQETQYF	NA	TRBV19	NA	TRBJ2-5
TGTGCCAGCAGCTTTGAGTCGCTAGCGGGAGTCTACGAGCAGTACTTC	CASSFESLAGVYEQYF	NA	TRBV7-9	TRBD2	TRBJ2-7
TGTGCCACCAGCAGAGACAGGGCGAACACCGGGGAGCTGTTTTTT	CATSRDRANTGELFF	few	TRBV15	NA	TRBJ2-2
TGTGCCAGCAGTTACTCGAAGACTAGCGGGATGATTTACGATGAGCAGTTCTTC	CASSYSKTSGMIYDEQFF	NA	TRBV6-2/TRBV6-3	TRBD2	TRBJ2-1
TGTGCCAGCAGTCGAAAGGGACTAGCGGTCACAGATACGCAGTATTTT	CASSRKGLAVTDTQYF	NA	TRBV6-1	TRBD2	TRBJ2-3
TGTGCCAGCTCACCATTCAGGGGGCTAGGGCAGCCCCAGCATTTT	CASSPFRGLGQPQHF	NA	TRBV18	TRBD1	TRBJ1-5
TGTGCCAGCAGCTTGGCCGGGGGAAGGGCTGAAGCTTTCTTT	CASSLAGGRAEAFF	few	TRBV5-5	NA	TRBJ1-1
TGTGCCACCAGCAGAGGGGAGAGTCGCTACAATGAGCAGTTCTTC	CATSRGESRYNEQFF	NA	TRBV15	NA	TRBJ2-1
TGCAGTGCTAGAGATGGGGGAGGCAATCAGCCCCAGCATTTT	CSARDGGGNQPQHF	few	TRBV20-1	NA	TRBJ1-5
TGTGCCAGCAGTTTGATGGCGGGGGTATCCAATGAGCAGTTCTTC	CASSLMAGVSNEQFF	NA	TRBV12-3/TRBV12-4	TRBD2	TRBJ2-1
TGTGCCAGCTCACCAAAGGGGAACACTGAAGCTTTCTTT	CASSPKGNTEAFF	few	TRBV18	NA	TRBJ1-1
TGTGCCAGCAGGGGACAGGGGAGGCTCAATCAGCCCCAGCATTTT	CASRGQGRLNQPQHF	few	TRBV2	TRBD1	TRBJ1-5
TGCAGTGCTAGAGAACGAGGACTAGCGGGAAATGAGCAGTTCTTC	CSARERGLAGNEQFF	many	TRBV20-1	TRBD2	TRBJ2-1
TGTGCCAGCAGCTCTGGTCCGGGACTTGCTCAGGGAGCCAAAAACATTCAGTACTTC	CASSSGPGLAQGAKNIQYF	NA	TRBV7-8	NA	TRBJ2-4
TGTGCCATCAGTGTGGACAGGAACACCGGGGAGCTGTTTTTT	CAISVDRNTGELFF	NA	TRBV10-3	NA	TRBJ2-2
TGCGCCAGCAGCCACATACTAGCGGGGGAAACCTCAAAACACACAGATACGCAGTATTTT	CASSHILAGETSKHTDTQYF	once	TRBV4-1	TRBD2	TRBJ2-3
TGCGCCAGCAGCCAACCTCCACAATGGGCCAACCCAAGGAGCGGACTGGCTGAAGAGACCCAGTACTTC	CASSQPPQWANPRSGLAEETQYF	NA	TRBV4-3	NA	TRBJ2-5
TGTGCCAGCTCACTCCTCCCCGGGACAGGAGGGTACAATGAGCAGTTCTTC	CASSLLPGTGGYNEQFF	few	TRBV18	TRBD1	TRBJ2-1